The entry below gives a single T cell receptor beta chain sequence along with its context. The repertoire was sequenced with immunoSEQ multiplex PCR; TCRdb's copy has only in-frame clones and lacks some. The table records some 250,000 clones, 81% of them present only once. This specimen comes from a study of blood T cell repertoires in COVID-19. V was trimmed by 4 bases and J by 0 bases, leaving 7 bases between them. The V gene's germline CDR1 is SGHTA and CDR2 FQGNSA. The CDR3 runs 14 residues. Sequencing was carried out using peripheral blood. The chain has TRBV7-2 and TRBJ1-3; D remains unclear. This sequence was found in an older woman with active or convalescent COVID-19. The CDR3 DNA follows: TGTGCCAGCAGCTCGCGGGGCTCTGGAAACACCATATATTTT. It encodes CASSSRGSGNTIYF.